This entry lists 5 T cell receptor beta chains sequenced from one sample in a study of blood T cell repertoires in COVID-19. The repertoire was sequenced with immunoSEQ multiplex PCR; TCRdb's copy has only in-frame clones and lacks some. In the table there are 250,000 to 300,000 clones, roughly 91% of which are singletons. Sequencing was done on a sample of PBMCs or T cells enriched from blood (not recorded which). The source is an older woman who had recovered from COVID-19.

J is TRBJ1-4 and V is TRBV5-4; D ambiguous. This CDR3 comprises 18 residues. V lost 0 bases to trimming and J lost 2 bases, with 17 bases between them. The V gene's germline CDR1 is SGHNT and CDR2 YYREEE (reference sequence). The CDR3 region is CASSLVVDPAGTNEKLFF. As DNA, the CDR3 is TGTGCCAGCAGCTTGGTGGTTGACCCGGCGGGGACTAATGAAAAACTGTTTTTT.

The J gene is TRBJ1-5, the V gene TRBV3-1 (or the pseudogene TRBV3-2); TRBD1 agrees at 7 bases. Germline CDR1 LGHDT, CDR2 YNNKEL (reference sequence). CDR3 length: 16 residues. V trimming: 1 base; J trimming: 0 bases; junction bases outside the gene matches: 3. The CDR3 coding sequence is TGTGCCAGCAGCCAAGGGACAGGCTATAGCAATCAGCCCCAGCATTTT. Protein: CASSQGTGYSNQPQHF.

The chain combines TRBV23-1 with TRBJ1-5, with TRBD1 matching over 9 bases. TRBV23-1 is recorded as an ORF, its role being uncertain. This CDR3 is 22 amino acids long. The junction had 24 bases not matched to a gene; V was cut back by 2 bases and J by 4 bases. The DNA for the CDR3 is TGCGCCAGCAGTCAAGCCACAGAAGGGACAGGGCTTTCGTCGGGCCCAAATCAGCCCCAGCATTTT. This translates into CASSQATEGTGLSSGPNQPQHF.

V usage is TRBV24-1 and J usage is TRBJ1-2; TRBD1 matches 7 bases. This CDR3 is built from 15 residues. Per germline, CDR1 KGHDR and CDR2 SFDVKD. The V and J ends lost 4 bases and 4 bases, in that order; junction bases with no gene match: 8. The CDR3 region is CATSEDTGDPYGYTF. DNA of the CDR3: TGTGCCACCAGTGAGGATACAGGGGACCCCTATGGCTACACCTTC.

The J gene is TRBJ2-5, the V gene TRBV19; the D is unclear. V lost 3 bases to trimming and J lost 5 bases, with 10 bases between them. The CDR3 has 13 amino acids. CDR1 is LNHDA and CDR2 is SQIVND in the germline V gene (reference sequence). CDR3 amino acids: CASSMQTGETQYF. The CDR3, as DNA: TGTGCCAGTAGTATGCAGACTGGGGAGACCCAGTACTTC. The full variable domain, with the rest looked up from reference TRBV19 and TRBJ2-5, is DGGITQSPKYLFRKEGQNVTLSCEQNLNHDAMYWYRQDPGQGLRLIYYSQIVNDFQKGDIAEGYSVSREKKESFPLTVTSAQKNPTAFYLCASSMQTGETQYFGPGTRLLVL.